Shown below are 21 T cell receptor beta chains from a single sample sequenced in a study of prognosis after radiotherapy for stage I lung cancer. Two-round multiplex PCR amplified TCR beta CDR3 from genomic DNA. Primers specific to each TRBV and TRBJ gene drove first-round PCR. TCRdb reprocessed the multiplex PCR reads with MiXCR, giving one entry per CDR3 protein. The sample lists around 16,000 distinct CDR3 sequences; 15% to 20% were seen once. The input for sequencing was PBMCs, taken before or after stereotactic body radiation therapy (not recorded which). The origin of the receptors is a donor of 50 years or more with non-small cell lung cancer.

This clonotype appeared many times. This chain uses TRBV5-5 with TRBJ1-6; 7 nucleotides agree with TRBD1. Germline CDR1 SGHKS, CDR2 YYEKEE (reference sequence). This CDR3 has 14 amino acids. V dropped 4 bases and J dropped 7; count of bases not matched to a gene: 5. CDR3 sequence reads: CASSLQGSNSPLHF. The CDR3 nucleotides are TGTGCCAGCAGCCTACAGGGGAGCAATTCACCCCTCCACTTT.

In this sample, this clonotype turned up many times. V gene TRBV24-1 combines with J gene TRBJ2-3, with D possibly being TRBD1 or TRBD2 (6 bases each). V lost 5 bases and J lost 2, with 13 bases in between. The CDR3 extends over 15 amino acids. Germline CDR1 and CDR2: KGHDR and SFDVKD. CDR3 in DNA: TGTGCCACCAGTGCGGGGGCATTACACACAGATACGCAGTATTTT. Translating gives CATSAGALHTDTQYF.

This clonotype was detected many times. CDR3 nucleotides: TGTGCCAGCAGTTTATTGGTGCAGCTCCCTATCGAGCAGTACTTC. Residues: CASSLLVQLPIEQYF. This chain uses TRBV28 with TRBJ2-7; no clear D gene. Germline CDR1 and CDR2: MDHEN and SYDVKM. This CDR3 comprises 15 residues. Trimming removed 1 base from V and 6 bases from J, with 16 bases in between.

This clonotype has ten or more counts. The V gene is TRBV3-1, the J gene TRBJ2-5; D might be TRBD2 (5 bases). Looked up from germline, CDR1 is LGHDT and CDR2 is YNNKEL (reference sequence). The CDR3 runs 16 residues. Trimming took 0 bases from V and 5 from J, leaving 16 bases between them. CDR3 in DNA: TGTGCCAGCAGCCAAGATAGCGTCGGGATGGGCGAGACCCAGTACTTC. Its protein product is CASSQDSVGMGETQYF.

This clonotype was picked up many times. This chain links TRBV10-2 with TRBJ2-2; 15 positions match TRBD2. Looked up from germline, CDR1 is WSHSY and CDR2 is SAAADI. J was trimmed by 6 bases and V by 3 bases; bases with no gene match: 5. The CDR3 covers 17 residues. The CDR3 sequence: CASSDPGLAGGPGELFF. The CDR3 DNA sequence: TGCGCCAGCAGTGACCCGGGACTAGCGGGGGGCCCCGGGGAGCTGTTTTTT.

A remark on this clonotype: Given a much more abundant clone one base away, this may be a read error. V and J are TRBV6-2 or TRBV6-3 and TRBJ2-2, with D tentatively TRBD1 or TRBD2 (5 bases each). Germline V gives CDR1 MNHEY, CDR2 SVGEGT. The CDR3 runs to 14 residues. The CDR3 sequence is CASRRDRYTGELSF. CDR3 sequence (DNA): TGTGCCAGCAGAAGAGACAGATACACCGGGGAGCTGTCTTTT.

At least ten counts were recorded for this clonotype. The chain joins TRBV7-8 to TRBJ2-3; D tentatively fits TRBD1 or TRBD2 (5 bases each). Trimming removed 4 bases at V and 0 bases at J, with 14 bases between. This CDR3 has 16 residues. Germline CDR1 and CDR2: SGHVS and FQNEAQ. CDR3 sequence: CASSSHRGVSTDTQYF. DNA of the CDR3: TGTGCCAGCAGCTCTCACCGGGGCGTTAGCACAGATACGCAGTATTTT.

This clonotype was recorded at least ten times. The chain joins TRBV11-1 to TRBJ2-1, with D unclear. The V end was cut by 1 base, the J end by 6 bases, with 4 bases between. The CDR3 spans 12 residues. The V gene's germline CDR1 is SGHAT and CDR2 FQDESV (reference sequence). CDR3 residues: CASSLGRNEQFF. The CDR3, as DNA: TGTGCCAGCAGCTTAGGACGCAATGAGCAGTTCTTC.

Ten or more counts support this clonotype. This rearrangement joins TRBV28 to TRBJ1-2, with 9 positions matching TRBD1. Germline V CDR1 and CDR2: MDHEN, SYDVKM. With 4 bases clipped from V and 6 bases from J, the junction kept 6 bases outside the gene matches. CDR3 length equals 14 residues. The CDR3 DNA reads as TGTGCCAGCAGTTGGAACAGGGGGCTTAATGGCTACACCTTC. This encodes CASSWNRGLNGYTF.

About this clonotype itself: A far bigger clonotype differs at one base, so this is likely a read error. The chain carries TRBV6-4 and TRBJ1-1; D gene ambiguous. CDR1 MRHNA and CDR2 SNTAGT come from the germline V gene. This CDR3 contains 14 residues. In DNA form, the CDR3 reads TGTGCCAGCAGTTACTCGGTGGGGAGCACTGAAGCTTCCTTT. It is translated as CASSYSVGSTEASF.

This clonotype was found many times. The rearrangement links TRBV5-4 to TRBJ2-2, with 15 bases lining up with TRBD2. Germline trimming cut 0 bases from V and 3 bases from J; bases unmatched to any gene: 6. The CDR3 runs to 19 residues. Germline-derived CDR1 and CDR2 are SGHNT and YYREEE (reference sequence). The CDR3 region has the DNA TGTGCCAGCAGCTTGGCCGGACTAGCGGGAGGGCCGTACACCGGGGAGCTGTTTTTT. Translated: CASSLAGLAGGPYTGELFF.

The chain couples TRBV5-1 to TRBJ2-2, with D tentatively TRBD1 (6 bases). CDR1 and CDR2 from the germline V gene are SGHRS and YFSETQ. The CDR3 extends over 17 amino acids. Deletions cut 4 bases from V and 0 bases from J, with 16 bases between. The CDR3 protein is CASSQGTGSANTGELFF. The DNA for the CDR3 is TGCGCCAGCAGCCAGGGTACAGGGTCCGCGAACACCGGGGAGCTGTTTTTT.

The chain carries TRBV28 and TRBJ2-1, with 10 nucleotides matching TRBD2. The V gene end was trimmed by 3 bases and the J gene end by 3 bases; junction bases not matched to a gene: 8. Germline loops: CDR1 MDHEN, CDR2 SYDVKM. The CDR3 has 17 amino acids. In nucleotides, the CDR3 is TGTGCCAGCAGTTTTGCTAGCGGGAGCCTTTACTACAATGAGCAGTTCTTC. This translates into CASSFASGSLYYNEQFF.

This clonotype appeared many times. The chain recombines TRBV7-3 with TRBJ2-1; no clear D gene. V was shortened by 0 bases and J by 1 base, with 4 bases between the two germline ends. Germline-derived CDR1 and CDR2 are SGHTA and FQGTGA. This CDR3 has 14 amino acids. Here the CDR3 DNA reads TGTGCCAGCAGCTTAACAATTTCCTACAATGAGCAGTTCTTC. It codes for CASSLTISYNEQFF.

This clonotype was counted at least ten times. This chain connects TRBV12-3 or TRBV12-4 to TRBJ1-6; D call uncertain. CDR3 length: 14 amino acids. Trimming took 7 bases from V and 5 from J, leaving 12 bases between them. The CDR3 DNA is TGTGCCAGCACCCCGGGGTTGCATAATTCACCCCTCCACTTT. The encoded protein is CASTPGLHNSPLHF.

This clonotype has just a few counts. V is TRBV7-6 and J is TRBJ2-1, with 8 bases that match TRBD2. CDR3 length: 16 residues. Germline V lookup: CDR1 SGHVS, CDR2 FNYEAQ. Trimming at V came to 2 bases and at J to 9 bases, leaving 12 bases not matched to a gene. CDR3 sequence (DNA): TGTGCCAGCAGCTTATTAACGGTACGGGAGGGGCCTGAGCAGTTCTTC. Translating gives CASSLLTVREGPEQFF.

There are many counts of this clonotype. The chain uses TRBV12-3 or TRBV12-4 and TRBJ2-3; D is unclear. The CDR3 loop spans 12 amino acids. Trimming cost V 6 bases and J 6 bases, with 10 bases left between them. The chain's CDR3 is CASSTKWDTQYF. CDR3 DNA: TGTGCCAGCAGCACTAAGTGGGATACGCAGTATTTT.

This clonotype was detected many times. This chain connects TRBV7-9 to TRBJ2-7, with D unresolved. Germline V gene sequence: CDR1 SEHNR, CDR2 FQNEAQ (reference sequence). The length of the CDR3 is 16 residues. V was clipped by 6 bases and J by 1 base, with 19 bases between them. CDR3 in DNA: TGTGCCAGCAGTCGGATCCCGGAACGTGAGTCCTACGAGCAGTACTTC. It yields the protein CASSRIPERESYEQYF.

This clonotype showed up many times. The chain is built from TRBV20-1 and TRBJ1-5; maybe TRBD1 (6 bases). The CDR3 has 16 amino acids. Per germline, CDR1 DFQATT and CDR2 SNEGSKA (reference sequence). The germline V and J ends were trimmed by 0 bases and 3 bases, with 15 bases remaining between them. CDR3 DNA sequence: TGCAGTGCTAGAGATGGGGGCAGCCTAACCAATCAGCCCCAGCATTTT. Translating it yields CSARDGGSLTNQPQHF.

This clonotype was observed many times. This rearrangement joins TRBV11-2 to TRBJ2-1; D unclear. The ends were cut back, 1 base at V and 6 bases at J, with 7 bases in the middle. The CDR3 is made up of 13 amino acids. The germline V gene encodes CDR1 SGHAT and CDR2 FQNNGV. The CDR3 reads CASSLGISNEQFF. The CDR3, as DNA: TGTGCCAGCAGCTTAGGTATTAGCAATGAGCAGTTCTTC.

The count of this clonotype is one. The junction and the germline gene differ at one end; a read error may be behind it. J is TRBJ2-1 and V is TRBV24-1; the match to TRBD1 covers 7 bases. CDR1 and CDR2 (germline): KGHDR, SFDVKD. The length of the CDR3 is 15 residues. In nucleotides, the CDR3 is TGCGCCACCAGTGATTCCAAGGGGGCGTTTAATGAGCAGTTCTTC. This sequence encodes CATSDSKGAFNEQFF.